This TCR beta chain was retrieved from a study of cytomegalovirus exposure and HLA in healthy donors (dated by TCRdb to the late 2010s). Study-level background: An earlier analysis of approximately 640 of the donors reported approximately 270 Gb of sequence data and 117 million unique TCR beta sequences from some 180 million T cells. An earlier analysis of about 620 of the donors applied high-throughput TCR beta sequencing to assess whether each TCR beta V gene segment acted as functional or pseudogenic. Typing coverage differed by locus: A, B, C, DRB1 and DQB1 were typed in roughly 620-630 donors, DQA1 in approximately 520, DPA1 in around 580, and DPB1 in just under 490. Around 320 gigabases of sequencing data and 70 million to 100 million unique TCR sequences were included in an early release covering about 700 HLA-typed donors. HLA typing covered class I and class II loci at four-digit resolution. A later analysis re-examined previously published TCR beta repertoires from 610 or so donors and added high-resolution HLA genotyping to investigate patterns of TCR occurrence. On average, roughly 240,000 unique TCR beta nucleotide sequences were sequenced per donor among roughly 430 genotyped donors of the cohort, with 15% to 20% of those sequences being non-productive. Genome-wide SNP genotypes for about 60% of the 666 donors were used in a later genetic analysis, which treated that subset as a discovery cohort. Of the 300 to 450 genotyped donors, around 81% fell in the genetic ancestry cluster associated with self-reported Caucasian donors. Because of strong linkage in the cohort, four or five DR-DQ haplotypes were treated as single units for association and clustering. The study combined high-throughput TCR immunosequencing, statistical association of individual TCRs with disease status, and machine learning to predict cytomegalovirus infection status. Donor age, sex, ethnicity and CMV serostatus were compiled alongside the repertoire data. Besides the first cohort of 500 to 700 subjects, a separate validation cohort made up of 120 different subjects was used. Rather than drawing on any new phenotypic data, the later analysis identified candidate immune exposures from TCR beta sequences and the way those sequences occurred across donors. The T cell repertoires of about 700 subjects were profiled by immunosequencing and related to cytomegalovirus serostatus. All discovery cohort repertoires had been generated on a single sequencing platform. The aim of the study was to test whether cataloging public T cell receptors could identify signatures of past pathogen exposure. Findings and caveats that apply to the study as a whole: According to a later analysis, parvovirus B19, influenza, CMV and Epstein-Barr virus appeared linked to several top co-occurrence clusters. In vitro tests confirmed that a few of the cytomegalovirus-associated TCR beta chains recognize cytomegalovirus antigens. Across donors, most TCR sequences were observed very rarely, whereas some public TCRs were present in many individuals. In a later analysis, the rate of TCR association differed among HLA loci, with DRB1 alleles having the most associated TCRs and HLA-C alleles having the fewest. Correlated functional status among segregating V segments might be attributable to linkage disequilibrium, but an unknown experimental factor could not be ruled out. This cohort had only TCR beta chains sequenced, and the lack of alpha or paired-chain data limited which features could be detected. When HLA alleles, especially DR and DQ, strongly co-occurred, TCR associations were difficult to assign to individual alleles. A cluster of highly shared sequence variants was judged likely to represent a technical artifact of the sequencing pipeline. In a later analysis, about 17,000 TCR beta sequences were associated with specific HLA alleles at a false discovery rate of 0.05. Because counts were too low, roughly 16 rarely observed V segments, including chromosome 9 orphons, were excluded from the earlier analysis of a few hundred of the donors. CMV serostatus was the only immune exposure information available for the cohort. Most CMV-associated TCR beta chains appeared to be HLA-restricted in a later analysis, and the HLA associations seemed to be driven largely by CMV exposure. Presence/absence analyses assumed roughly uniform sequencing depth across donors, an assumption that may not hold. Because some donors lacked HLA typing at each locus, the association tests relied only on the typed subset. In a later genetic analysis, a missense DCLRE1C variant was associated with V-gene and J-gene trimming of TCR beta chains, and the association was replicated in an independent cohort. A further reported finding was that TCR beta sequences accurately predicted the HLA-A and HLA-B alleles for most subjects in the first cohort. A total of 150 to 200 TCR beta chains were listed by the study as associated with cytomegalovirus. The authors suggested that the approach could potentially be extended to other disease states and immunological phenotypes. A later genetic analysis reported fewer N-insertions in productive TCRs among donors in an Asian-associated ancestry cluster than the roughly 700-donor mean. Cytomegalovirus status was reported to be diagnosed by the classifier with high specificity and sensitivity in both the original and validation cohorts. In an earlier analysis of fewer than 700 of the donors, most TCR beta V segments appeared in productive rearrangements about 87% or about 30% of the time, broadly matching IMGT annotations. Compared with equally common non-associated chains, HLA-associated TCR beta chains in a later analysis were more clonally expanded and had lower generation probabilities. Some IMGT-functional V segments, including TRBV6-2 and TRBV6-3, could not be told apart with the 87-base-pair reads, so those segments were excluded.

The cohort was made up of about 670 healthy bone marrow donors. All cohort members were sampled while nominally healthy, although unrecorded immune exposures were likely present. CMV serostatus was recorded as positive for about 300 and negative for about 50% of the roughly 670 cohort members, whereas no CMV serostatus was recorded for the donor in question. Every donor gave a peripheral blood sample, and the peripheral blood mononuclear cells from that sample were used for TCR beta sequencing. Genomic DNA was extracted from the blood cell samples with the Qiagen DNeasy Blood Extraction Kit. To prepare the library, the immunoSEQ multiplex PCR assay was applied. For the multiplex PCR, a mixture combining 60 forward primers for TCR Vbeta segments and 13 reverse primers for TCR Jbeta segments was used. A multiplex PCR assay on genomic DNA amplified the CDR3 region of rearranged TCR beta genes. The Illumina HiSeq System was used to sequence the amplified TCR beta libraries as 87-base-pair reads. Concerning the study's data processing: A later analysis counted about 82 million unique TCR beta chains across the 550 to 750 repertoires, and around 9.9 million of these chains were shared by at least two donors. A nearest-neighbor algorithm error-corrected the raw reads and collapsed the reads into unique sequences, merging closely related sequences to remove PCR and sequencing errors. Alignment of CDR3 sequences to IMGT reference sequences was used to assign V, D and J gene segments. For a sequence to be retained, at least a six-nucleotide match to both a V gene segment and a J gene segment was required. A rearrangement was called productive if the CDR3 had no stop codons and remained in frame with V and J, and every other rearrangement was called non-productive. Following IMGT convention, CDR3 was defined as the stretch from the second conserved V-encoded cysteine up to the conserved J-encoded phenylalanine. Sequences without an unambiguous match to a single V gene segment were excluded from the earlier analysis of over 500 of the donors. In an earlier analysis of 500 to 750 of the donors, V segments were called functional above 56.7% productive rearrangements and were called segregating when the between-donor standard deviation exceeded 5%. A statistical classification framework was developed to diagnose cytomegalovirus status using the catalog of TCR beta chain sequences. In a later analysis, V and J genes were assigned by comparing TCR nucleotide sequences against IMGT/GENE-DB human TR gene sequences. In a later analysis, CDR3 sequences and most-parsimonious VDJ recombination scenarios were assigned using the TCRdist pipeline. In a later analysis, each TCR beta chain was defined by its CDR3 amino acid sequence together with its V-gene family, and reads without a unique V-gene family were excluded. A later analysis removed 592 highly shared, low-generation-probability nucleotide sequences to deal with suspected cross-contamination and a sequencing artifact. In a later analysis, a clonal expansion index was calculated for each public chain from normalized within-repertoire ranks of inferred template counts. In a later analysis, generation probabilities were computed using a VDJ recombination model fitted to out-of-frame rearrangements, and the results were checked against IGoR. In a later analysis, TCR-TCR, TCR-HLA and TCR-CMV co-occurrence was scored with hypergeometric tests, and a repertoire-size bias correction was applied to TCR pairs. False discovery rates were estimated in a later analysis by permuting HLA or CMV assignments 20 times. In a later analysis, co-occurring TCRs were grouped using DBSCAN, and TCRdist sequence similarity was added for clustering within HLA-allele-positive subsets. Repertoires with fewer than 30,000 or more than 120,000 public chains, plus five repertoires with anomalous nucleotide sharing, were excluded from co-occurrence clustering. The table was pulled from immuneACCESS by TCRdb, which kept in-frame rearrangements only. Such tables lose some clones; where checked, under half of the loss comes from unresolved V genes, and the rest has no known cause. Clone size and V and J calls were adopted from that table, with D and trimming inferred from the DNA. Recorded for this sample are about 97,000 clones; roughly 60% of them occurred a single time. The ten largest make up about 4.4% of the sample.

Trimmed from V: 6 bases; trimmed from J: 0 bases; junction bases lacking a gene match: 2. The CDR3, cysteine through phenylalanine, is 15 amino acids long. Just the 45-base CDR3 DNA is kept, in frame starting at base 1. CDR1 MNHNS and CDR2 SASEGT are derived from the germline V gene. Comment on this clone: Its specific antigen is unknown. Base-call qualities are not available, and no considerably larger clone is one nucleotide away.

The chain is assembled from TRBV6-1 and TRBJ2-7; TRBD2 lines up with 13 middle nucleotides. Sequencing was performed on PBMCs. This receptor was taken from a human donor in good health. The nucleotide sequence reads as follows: TGTGCCAGCAGCCGGACTAGCGGGAGCTCCTACGAGCAGTACTTC. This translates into CASSRTSGSSYEQYF.